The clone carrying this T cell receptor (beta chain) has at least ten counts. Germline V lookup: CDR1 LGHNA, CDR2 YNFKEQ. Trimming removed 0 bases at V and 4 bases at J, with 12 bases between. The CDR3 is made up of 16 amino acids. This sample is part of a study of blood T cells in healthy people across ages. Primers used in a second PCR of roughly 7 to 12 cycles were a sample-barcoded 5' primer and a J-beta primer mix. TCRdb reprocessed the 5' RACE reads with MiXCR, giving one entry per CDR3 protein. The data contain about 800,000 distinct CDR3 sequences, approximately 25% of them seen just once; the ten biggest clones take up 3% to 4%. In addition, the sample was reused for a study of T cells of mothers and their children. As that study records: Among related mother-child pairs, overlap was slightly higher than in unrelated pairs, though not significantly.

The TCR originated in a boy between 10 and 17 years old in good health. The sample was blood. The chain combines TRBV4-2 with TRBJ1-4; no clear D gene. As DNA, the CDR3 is TGTGCCAGCAGCCAAGATCTAGGCACCCGTAATGAAAAACTGTTTTTT. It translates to CASSQDLGTRNEKLFF.